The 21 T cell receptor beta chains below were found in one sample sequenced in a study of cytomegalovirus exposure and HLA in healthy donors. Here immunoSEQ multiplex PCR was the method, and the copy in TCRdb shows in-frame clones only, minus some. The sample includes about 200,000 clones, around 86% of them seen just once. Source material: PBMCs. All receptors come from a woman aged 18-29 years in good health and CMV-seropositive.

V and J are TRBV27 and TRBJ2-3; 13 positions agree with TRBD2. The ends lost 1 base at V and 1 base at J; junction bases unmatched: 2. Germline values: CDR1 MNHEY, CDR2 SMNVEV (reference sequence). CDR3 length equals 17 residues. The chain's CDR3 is CASSLWGLAGRTDTQYF. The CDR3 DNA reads TGTGCCAGCAGTTTATGGGGACTAGCGGGACGCACAGATACGCAGTATTTT.

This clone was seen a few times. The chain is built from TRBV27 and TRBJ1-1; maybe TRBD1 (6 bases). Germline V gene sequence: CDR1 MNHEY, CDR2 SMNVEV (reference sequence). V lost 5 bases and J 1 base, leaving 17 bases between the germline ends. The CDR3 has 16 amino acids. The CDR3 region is CASSPSAGAGNTEAFF. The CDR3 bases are TGTGCCAGCAGTCCTTCGGCGGGGGCGGGGAACACTGAAGCTTTCTTT.

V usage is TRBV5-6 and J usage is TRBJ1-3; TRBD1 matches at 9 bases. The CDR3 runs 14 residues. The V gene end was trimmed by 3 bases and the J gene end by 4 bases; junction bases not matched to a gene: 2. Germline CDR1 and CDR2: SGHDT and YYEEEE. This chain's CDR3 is CASSWGTGGNTIYF. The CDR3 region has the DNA TGTGCCAGCAGCTGGGGGACAGGGGGAAACACCATATATTTT. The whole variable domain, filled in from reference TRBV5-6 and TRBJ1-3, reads DAGVTQSPTHLIKTRGQQVTLRCSPKSGHDTVSWYQQALGQGPQFIFQYYEEEERQRGNFPDRFSGHQFPNYSSELNVNALLLGDSALYLCASSWGTGGNTIYFGEGSWLTVV.

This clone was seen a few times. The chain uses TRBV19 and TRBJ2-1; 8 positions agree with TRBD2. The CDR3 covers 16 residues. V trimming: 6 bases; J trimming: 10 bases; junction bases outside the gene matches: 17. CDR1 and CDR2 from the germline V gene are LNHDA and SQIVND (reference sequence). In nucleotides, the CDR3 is TGTGCCAGTAGGCCTACTAGCGGAACATTCCGTGGGGAGCAGTTCTTC. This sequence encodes CASRPTSGTFRGEQFF.

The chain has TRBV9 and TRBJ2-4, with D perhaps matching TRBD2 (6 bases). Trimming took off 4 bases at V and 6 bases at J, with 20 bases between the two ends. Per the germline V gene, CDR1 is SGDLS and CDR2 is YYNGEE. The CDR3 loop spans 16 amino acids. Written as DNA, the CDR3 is TGTGCCAGCAGCCATTCTTCACTTAGCGGAGGAAACATTCAGTACTTC. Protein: CASSHSSLSGGNIQYF.

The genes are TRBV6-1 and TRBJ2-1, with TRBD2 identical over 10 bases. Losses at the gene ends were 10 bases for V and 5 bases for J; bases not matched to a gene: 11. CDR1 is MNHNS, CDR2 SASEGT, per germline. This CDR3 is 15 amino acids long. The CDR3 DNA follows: TGTGCCATTATAGTGGGGACTAGCGCTAACAATGAGCAGTTCTTC. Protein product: CAIIVGTSANNEQFF.

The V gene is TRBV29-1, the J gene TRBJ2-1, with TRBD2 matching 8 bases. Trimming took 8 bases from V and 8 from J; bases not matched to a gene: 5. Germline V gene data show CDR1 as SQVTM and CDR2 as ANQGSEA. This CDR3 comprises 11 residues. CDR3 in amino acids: CSSRTSYEQFF. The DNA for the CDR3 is TGCAGCAGCCGGACTAGCTATGAGCAGTTCTTC.

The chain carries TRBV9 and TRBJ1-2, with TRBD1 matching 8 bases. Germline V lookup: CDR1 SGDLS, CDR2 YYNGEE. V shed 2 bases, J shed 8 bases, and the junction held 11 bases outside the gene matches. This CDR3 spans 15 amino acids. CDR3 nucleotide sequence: TGTGCCAGCAGCGTCGGTGGGACAGGAGGAAAGGGCTACACCTTC. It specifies CASSVGGTGGKGYTF.

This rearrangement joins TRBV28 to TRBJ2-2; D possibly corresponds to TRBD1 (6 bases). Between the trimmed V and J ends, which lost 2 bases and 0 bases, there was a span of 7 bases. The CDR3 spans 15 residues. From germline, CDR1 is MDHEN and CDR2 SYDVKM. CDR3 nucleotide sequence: TGTGCCAGCAGTTTAGAGGGGGCGAACACCGGGGAGCTGTTTTTT. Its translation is CASSLEGANTGELFF.

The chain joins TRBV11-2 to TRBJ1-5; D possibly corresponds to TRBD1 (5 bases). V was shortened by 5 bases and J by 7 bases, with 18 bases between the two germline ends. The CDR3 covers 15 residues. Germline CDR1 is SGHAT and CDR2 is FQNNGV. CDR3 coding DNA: TGTGCCAGCAGCCCTCACGGGGGGGTAGGGCAGCCCCAGCATTTT. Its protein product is CASSPHGGVGQPQHF.

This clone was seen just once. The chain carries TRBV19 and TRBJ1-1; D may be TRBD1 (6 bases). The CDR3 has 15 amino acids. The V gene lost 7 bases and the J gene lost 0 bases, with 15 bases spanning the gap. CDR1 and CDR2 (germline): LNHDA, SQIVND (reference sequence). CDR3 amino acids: CASNYGRDMNTEAFF. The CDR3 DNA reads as TGTGCCAGTAATTATGGACGGGACATGAACACTGAAGCTTTCTTT.

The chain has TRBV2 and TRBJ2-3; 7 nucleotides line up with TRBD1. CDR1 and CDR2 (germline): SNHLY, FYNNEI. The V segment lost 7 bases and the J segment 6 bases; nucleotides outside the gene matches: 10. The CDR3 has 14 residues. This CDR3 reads CASNPTGPQDTQYF. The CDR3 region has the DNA TGTGCCAGCAACCCGACAGGGCCCCAGGATACGCAGTATTTT.

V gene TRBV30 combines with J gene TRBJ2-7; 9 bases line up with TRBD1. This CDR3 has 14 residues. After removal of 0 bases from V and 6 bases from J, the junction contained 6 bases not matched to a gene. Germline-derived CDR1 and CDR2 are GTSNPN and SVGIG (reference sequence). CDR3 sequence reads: CAWSVRQGEFEQYF. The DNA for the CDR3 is TGTGCCTGGAGTGTTCGACAGGGGGAGTTCGAGCAGTACTTC.

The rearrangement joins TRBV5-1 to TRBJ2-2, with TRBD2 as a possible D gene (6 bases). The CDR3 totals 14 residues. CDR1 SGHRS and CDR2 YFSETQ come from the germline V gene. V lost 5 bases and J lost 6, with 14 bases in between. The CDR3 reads CASRREGGAGELFF. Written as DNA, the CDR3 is TGCGCCAGCAGGAGAGAGGGAGGAGCCGGGGAGCTGTTTTTT. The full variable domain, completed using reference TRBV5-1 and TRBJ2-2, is KAGVTQTPRYLIKTRGQQVTLSCSPISGHRSVSWYQQTPGQGLQFLFEYFSETQRNKGNFPGRFSGRQFSNSRSEMNVSTLELGDSALYLCASRREGGAGELFFGEGSRLTVL.

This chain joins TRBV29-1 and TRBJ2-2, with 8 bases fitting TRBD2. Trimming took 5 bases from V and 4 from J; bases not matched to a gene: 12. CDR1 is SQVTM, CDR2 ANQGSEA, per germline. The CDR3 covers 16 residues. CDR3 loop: CSVRGLPGGGTGELFF. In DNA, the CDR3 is TGCAGCGTTCGGGGACTCCCGGGGGGGGGCACCGGGGAGCTGTTTTTT.

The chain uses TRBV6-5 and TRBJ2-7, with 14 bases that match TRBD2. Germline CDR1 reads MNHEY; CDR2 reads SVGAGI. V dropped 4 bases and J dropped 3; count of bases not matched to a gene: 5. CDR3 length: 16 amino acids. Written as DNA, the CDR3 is TGTGCCAGCAGTTCGGGACTAGCGGGAGTTTACTACGAGCAGTACTTC. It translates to CASSSGLAGVYYEQYF.

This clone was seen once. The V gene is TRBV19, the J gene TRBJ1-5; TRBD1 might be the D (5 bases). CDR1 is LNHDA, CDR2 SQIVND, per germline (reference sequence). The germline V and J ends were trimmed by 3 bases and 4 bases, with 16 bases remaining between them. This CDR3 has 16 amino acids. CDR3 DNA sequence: TGTGCCAGTAGTATGGTAGTTGGGGCAGGGAATCAGCCCCAGCATTTT. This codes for CASSMVVGAGNQPQHF.

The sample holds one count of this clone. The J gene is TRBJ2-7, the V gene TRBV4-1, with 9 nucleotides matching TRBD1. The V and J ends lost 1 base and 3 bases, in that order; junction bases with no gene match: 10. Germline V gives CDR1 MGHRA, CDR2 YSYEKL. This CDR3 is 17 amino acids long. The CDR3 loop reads CASSQGSWTGAIYEQYF. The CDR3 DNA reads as TGCGCCAGCAGCCAAGGTTCGTGGACAGGGGCTATCTACGAGCAGTACTTC.

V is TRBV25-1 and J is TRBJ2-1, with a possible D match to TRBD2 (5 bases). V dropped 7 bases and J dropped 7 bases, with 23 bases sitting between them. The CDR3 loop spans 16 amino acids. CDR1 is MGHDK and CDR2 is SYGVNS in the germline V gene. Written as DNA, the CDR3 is TGTGCCAGCACCCCTCAGTGGGGAGTTGGTTTGAATGAGCAGTTCTTC. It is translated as CASTPQWGVGLNEQFF.

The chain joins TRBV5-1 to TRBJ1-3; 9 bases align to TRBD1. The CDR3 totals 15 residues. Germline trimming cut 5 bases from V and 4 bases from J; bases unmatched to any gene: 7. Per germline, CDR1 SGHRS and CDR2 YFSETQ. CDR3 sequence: CASSWDRDSGNTIYF. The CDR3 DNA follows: TGCGCCAGCAGTTGGGACAGGGATTCAGGAAACACCATATATTTT. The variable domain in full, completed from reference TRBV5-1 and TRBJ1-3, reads KAGVTQTPRYLIKTRGQQVTLSCSPISGHRSVSWYQQTPGQGLQFLFEYFSETQRNKGNFPGRFSGRQFSNSRSEMNVSTLELGDSALYLCASSWDRDSGNTIYFGEGSWLTVV.

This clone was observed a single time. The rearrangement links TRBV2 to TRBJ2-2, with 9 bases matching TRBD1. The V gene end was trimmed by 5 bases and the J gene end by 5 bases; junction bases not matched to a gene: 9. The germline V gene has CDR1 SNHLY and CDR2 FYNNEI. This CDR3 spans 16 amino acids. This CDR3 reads CASSSRDRDSTGELFF. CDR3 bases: TGTGCCAGCAGTTCCCGGGACAGGGATTCAACCGGGGAGCTGTTTTTT.